The 19 T cell receptor beta chains given below trace back to one sample, sequenced in a study of blood T cell repertoires in COVID-19. Sequencing was performed with immunoSEQ multiplex PCR; in TCRdb, only in-frame clones are kept and a portion is missing. The sample carries fewer than 150,000 clones, just under 85% recorded once. What was sequenced was peripheral blood. The receptors originated from a woman between 50 and 59 years old with acute or convalescent COVID-19.

The V and J genes are TRBV3-1 (or the pseudogene TRBV3-2) and TRBJ1-2; D is ambiguous. This CDR3 is built from 15 residues. The V gene lost 0 bases and the J gene lost 8 bases, with 16 bases spanning the gap. Germline-derived CDR1 and CDR2 are LGHDT and YNNKEL (reference sequence). CDR3 bases: TGTGCCAGCAGCCAAGAATCTCCGGCGTCCGGGGGCTACACCTTC. It codes for CASSQESPASGGYTF.

This sequence joins TRBV19 and TRBJ2-2, with D possibly TRBD1 on 6 matching bases. The germline V and J ends were trimmed by 1 base and 4 bases, with 13 bases remaining between them. The CDR3 loop spans 16 amino acids. Germline values: CDR1 LNHDA, CDR2 SQIVND (reference sequence). CDR3 protein: CASSIVTGLSTGELFF. In nucleotides, the CDR3 is TGTGCCAGTAGTATAGTCACAGGGCTGAGCACCGGGGAGCTGTTTTTT.

This rearrangement joins TRBV5-6 to TRBJ1-5; 9 bases are shared with TRBD1. This CDR3 spans 14 amino acids. The J segment lost 7 bases and the V segment lost 4 bases, leaving 6 bases of the junction unmatched. Germline CDR1 is SGHDT and CDR2 is YYEEEE. CDR3 sequence: CASSPTGGGQPQHF. Here the CDR3 DNA reads TGTGCCAGCAGCCCTACAGGGGGCGGGCAGCCCCAGCATTTT.

The chain joins TRBV24-1 to TRBJ2-5; maybe TRBD1 (5 bases). CDR3 length equals 13 residues. Trimming left V 5 bases short and J 2 bases short, with 8 bases between. The germline gives CDR1 KGHDR, CDR2 SFDVKD. The CDR3 bases are TGTGCCACCAGTGGGGCAGGGCAAGAGACCCAGTACTTC. Translation: CATSGAGQETQYF.

This clone was picked up a small number of times. The chain links TRBV10-1 to TRBJ2-1; possibly TRBD2 for D (5 bases). The CDR3 extends over 14 amino acids. Trimming cost V 9 bases and J 3 bases, with 15 bases left between them. Germline-derived CDR1 and CDR2 are WNHNN and SYGVQD (reference sequence). DNA for the CDR3: TGCGCCAGTCAGAGCGGCGGAGGCTACAATGAGCAGTTCTTC. Translation gives CASQSGGGYNEQFF.

The chain links TRBV7-8 to TRBJ2-7, with 8 nucleotides matching TRBD2. The CDR3 has 14 amino acids. Germline CDR1 SGHVS, CDR2 FQNEAQ. The trim removed 5 bases at V and 2 bases at J, leaving 5 bases unmatched. CDR3 sequence reads: CASSELADAYEQYF. CDR3 DNA sequence: TGTGCCAGCAGCGAACTAGCGGATGCCTACGAGCAGTACTTC. The full variable domain, with the rest looked up from reference TRBV7-8 and TRBJ2-7, is GAGVSQSPRYKVAKRGQDVALRCDPISGHVSLFWYQQALGQGPEFLTYFQNEAQLDKSGLPSDRFFAERPEGSVSTLKIQRTQQEDSAVYLCASSELADAYEQYFGPGTRLTVT.

The chain recombines TRBV10-3 with TRBJ2-1; D gene uncertain. Trimming cost V 6 bases and J 2 bases, with 11 bases left between them. The CDR3 extends over 14 amino acids. CDR1 and CDR2 (germline): ENHRY, SYGVKD. CDR3 region: CAIRNEATYNEQFF. The DNA of the CDR3 is TGTGCCATCAGAAATGAGGCAACCTACAATGAGCAGTTCTTC.

V usage is TRBV15 and J usage is TRBJ1-6; D gene uncertain. The CDR3 totals 14 residues. Germline CDR1 and CDR2: LNHNV and YYDKDF (reference sequence). V shed 1 base and J shed 4 bases, with 5 bases lying between them. Here the CDR3 DNA reads TGTGCCACCAGCAGAGTACGGTATAATTCACCCCTCCACTTT. This sequence encodes CATSRVRYNSPLHF.

This chain joins TRBV27 and TRBJ1-1; 9 positions agree with TRBD1. The CDR3 is 14 amino acids. Trimming removed 6 bases from V and 3 bases from J; junction bases left unmatched: 5. Per the germline V gene, CDR1 is MNHEY and CDR2 is SMNVEV (reference sequence). CDR3 sequence (DNA): TGTGCCAGCAGAAGACAGGGGGGGGACACTGAAGCTTTCTTT. Translating gives CASRRQGGDTEAFF.

The chain recombines TRBV29-1 with TRBJ1-3; a possible D gene is TRBD1 (6 bases). Germline V lookup: CDR1 SQVTM, CDR2 ANQGSEA. V lost 4 bases and J 4 bases, leaving 11 bases between the germline ends. The CDR3 extends over 13 amino acids. The CDR3 loop reads CSVAGTHGNTIYF. The DNA of the CDR3 is TGCAGCGTTGCCGGGACACACGGAAACACCATATATTTT.

Regarding this clone: Germline and junction disagree at one end, which may indicate a read error. The rearrangement uses TRBV7-9 and TRBJ1-2, with 7 positions matching TRBD1. CDR3 length: 15 amino acids. Germline V lookup: CDR1 SEHNR, CDR2 FQNEAQ (reference sequence). CDR3 DNA sequence: TGTGCCAGCAGCTTAGCTACAGGGGTAGGGAGTGGCTACATCTTC. Translated: CASSLATGVGSGYIF.

The chain uses TRBV29-1 and TRBJ1-3; D call uncertain. The CDR3 has 13 amino acids. CDR1 and CDR2 (germline): SQVTM, ANQGSEA. The ends were cut back, 0 bases at V and 4 bases at J, with 7 bases in the middle. CDR3 sequence (DNA): TGCAGCGTTGAAGATCCAGGAGGAAACACCATATATTTT. It encodes CSVEDPGGNTIYF.

This rearrangement joins TRBV27 to TRBJ1-1; weak D call: TRBD1 (5 bases). V was shortened by 7 bases and J by 2 bases, with 14 bases between the two germline ends. CDR1 MNHEY and CDR2 SMNVEV come from the germline V gene (reference sequence). The CDR3 runs to 14 residues. The CDR3 DNA is TGTGCCAGCAAGGCGACGGGGGGAAACACTGAAGCTTTCTTT. Its protein product is CASKATGGNTEAFF.

V usage is TRBV15 and J usage is TRBJ1-2, with D possibly being TRBD1 (5 bases). CDR3 length equals 13 residues. The germline CDR1 and CDR2 sequences are LNHNV and YYDKDF (reference sequence). The V and J ends lost 3 bases and 6 bases respectively, with 11 bases between them. This CDR3 reads CATSREDRNGYTF. The CDR3 DNA is TGTGCCACCAGCAGGGAAGACAGAAATGGCTACACCTTC.

CDR3 protein: CASSVGASRTYNEQFF. The CDR3 DNA is TGTGCCAGCAGCGTGGGGGCGTCGCGAACCTACAATGAGCAGTTCTTC. V gene TRBV9 combines with J gene TRBJ2-1; TRBD1 might be the D (6 bases). CDR3 size: 16 residues. Germline-derived CDR1 and CDR2 are SGDLS and YYNGEE. V was pared by 2 bases and J by 2 bases, with 14 bases between.

This clone was seen just once. This sequence joins TRBV11-2 and TRBJ1-1; TRBD1 might be the D (5 bases). This CDR3 region has 13 residues. Germline assignment: CDR1 SGHAT and CDR2 FQNNGV. Trimming left V 5 bases short and J 5 bases short, with 12 bases between. As DNA, the CDR3 is TGTGCCAGCAGCGTGTTGGGGCTTACTGAAGCTTTCTTT. Its translation is CASSVLGLTEAFF. The full variable domain, completed using reference TRBV11-2 and TRBJ1-1, is EAGVAQSPRYKIIEKRQSVAFWCNPISGHATLYWYQQILGQGPKLLIQFQNNGVVDDSQLPKDRFSAERLKGVDSTLKIQPAKLEDSAVYLCASSVLGLTEAFFGQGTRLTVV.

The J gene is TRBJ1-4, the V gene TRBV2; D not certain. Germline CDR1 is SNHLY and CDR2 is FYNNEI. V shed 6 bases and J shed 0 bases, with 14 bases lying between them. The CDR3 length is 16 residues. The chain's CDR3 is CASRELTSATNEKLFF. CDR3 nucleotide sequence: TGTGCCAGCAGGGAACTCACGAGTGCAACTAATGAAAAACTGTTTTTT.

The genes are TRBV15 and TRBJ1-3; D is ambiguous. The CDR3 runs to 16 residues. V gave up 2 bases and J gave up 0 bases, with 11 bases separating them. The V gene's germline CDR1 is LNHNV and CDR2 YYDKDF (reference sequence). CDR3 sequence (DNA): TGTGCCACCAGCAGACCAAGACTGGGCTCTGGAAACACCATATATTTT. It specifies CATSRPRLGSGNTIYF.

The gene calls are TRBV4-1 and TRBJ1-4; D remains unclear. Trimming took off 0 bases at V and 6 bases at J, with 17 bases between the two ends. Germline CDR1 MGHRA, CDR2 YSYEKL. This CDR3 spans 17 amino acids. CDR3 in DNA: TGCGCCAGCAGCCAAGAAGCAGGCCTAAGGCGGGATGAAAAACTGTTTTTT. Protein product: CASSQEAGLRRDEKLFF.